The 13 T cell receptor beta chains below come from one sample, sequenced in a study of shared clonotypes between healthy human individuals. Clones were sequenced by immunoSEQ multiplex PCR, and TCRdb holds only the in-frame ones, with some missing. The sample has fewer than 850,000 clones, approximately 96% seen once. Naive CD8 cells were CD45RO-negative, positively selected for CCR7, excluding terminally differentiated effector memory CD45RA+ cells. What was sequenced was naive CD8+ T cells sorted from blood. These TCRs come from a man aged 25 to 40 in good health.

J is TRBJ2-1 and V is TRBV7-3; 9 bases fit TRBD2. Trimming cost V 1 base and J 7 bases; bases outside gene matches: 5. Germline-derived CDR1 and CDR2 are SGHTA and FQGTGA. The CDR3 covers 15 residues. The chain's CDR3 is CASSLIAGGPNEQFF. The CDR3 DNA follows: TGTGCCAGCAGCTTAATCGCGGGAGGGCCTAATGAGCAGTTCTTC. The full variable domain, rest sourced from reference TRBV7-3 and TRBJ2-1, is GAGVSQTPSNKVTEKGKYVELRCDPISGHTALYWYRQSLGQGPEFLIYFQGTGAADDSGLPNDRFFAVRPEGSVSTLKIQRTERGDSAVYLCASSLIAGGPNEQFFGPGTRLTVL.

This rearrangement joins TRBV7-9 to TRBJ2-1; D gene unclear. Germline V gene sequence: CDR1 SEHNR, CDR2 FQNEAQ (reference sequence). V lost 2 bases and J 10 bases, leaving 6 bases between the germline ends. The CDR3 contains 11 residues. CDR3 DNA: TGTGCCAGCAGCTTACTTTCCGAGCAGTTCTTC. Its protein is CASSLLSEQFF.

The chain couples TRBV27 to TRBJ2-1; D is unclear. Germline CDR1 MNHEY, CDR2 SMNVEV (reference sequence). This CDR3 is 13 amino acids long. The V end was cut by 6 bases, the J end by 3 bases, with 9 bases between. The CDR3 here is CASRSLGYNEQFF. CDR3 DNA: TGTGCCAGCAGGTCCCTGGGCTACAATGAGCAGTTCTTC.

J is TRBJ2-2 and V is TRBV9; no clear D gene. V was trimmed by 0 bases and J by 0 bases, leaving 15 bases between them. CDR3 length equals 18 residues. CDR1 SGDLS and CDR2 YYNGEE come from the germline V gene. CDR3 sequence (DNA): TGTGCCAGCAGCGTAGTTCGCCTACCGGCGACGAACACCGGGGAGCTGTTTTTT. Translating gives CASSVVRLPATNTGELFF. Complete variable domain (other parts from reference TRBV9 and TRBJ2-2): DSGVTQTPKHLITATGQRVTLRCSPRSGDLSVYWYQQSLDQGLQFLIQYYNGEERAKGNILERFSAQQFPDLHSELNLSSLELGDSALYFCASSVVRLPATNTGELFFGEGSRLTVL.

This clone was seen a single time. This chain uses TRBV15 with TRBJ2-5, with no clear D. The CDR3 is made up of 14 amino acids. Germline lookup yields CDR1 LNHNV and CDR2 YYDKDF (reference sequence). The germline V and J ends were trimmed by 0 bases and 5 bases, with 10 bases remaining between them. This chain's CDR3 is CATSREGNAETQYF. The DNA for the CDR3 is TGTGCCACCAGCAGAGAGGGCAACGCGGAGACCCAGTACTTC.

The J gene is TRBJ2-5, the V gene TRBV13; D is undetermined. The CDR3 runs 13 residues. The germline V gene has CDR1 PRHDT and CDR2 FYEKMQ (reference sequence). V lost 5 bases to trimming and J lost 3 bases, with 10 bases between them. CDR3 residues: CASSESQEETQYF. For the CDR3, the DNA is TGTGCCAGCAGCGAGAGCCAGGAAGAGACCCAGTACTTC.

The rearrangement joins TRBV5-1 to TRBJ2-3; D is uncertain. CDR1 and CDR2 (germline): SGHRS, YFSETQ. V lost 4 bases and J lost 2, with 14 bases in between. The CDR3 totals 15 residues. In DNA form, the CDR3 reads TGCGCCAGCAGCCGTGAGCGTTTGAACACAGATACGCAGTATTTT. Translating gives CASSRERLNTDTQYF.

V is TRBV7-9 and J is TRBJ2-1; 10 bases line up with TRBD2. In germline, CDR1 is SEHNR, CDR2 FQNEAQ (reference sequence). V lost 5 bases to trimming and J lost 2 bases; unmatched junction nucleotides: 6. CDR3 length equals 16 residues. CDR3 DNA sequence: TGTGCCAGCAGCACTTTAGCGGGAGGCCCCTACAATGAGCAGTTCTTC. Translation: CASSTLAGGPYNEQFF.

This chain connects TRBV10-1 to TRBJ2-2; 8 bases align to TRBD1. Germline CDR1 and CDR2: WNHNN and SYGVQD (reference sequence). J lost 5 bases, V lost 7 bases, and 6 bases had no gene match. The CDR3 covers 14 residues. CDR3 amino acids: CASTGTGGTGELFF. The CDR3 nucleotides are TGCGCCAGCACCGGGACAGGCGGGACCGGGGAGCTGTTTTTT.

The chain carries TRBV27 and TRBJ2-7, with TRBD2 identical over 12 bases. The CDR3 is 14 amino acids. Trimming cost V 6 bases and J 3 bases; bases outside gene matches: 3. Germline CDR1 MNHEY, CDR2 SMNVEV (reference sequence). The CDR3 loop is CASSALAGGYEQYF. The CDR3 DNA is TGTGCCAGCAGCGCACTAGCGGGAGGCTACGAGCAGTACTTC.

The rearrangement uses TRBV7-9 and TRBJ2-4; possibly TRBD2 for D (6 bases). V lost 5 bases and J lost 5, with 13 bases in between. Germline CDR1 reads SEHNR; CDR2 reads FQNEAQ (reference sequence). CDR3 length: 14 amino acids. For the CDR3, the DNA is TGTGCCAGCAGCCAGACTCCGGGGGAAAACATTCAGTACTTC. Translation: CASSQTPGENIQYF.

The chain links TRBV4-3 to TRBJ2-7; no clear D gene. Trimming removed 1 base at V and 4 bases at J, with 11 bases between. This CDR3 spans 14 amino acids. Germline-derived CDR1 and CDR2 are LGHNA and YSLEER. In DNA, the CDR3 is TGCGCCAGCAGCCAAGGGACGCCGGAGTACGAGCAGTACTTC. This sequence encodes CASSQGTPEYEQYF.

This sequence joins TRBV6-6 and TRBJ2-1; 7 bases match TRBD1. V lost 2 bases and J lost 5; bases outside the gene matches: 3. This CDR3 is 14 amino acids long. Germline CDR1 MNHNY, CDR2 SVGAGI (reference sequence). CDR3 in DNA: TGTGCCAGCAGTTACAAGGGGGCCAACAATGAGCAGTTCTTC. It translates to CASSYKGANNEQFF.